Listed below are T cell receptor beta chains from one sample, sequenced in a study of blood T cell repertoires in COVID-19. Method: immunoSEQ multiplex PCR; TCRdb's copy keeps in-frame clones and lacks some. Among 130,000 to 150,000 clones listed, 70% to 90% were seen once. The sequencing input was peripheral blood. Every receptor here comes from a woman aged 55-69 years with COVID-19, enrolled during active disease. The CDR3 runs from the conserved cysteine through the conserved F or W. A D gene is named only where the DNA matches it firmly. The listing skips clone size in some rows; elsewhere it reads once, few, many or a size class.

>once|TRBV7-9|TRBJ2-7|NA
TGTGCCACATCCGGGACTCCCCTCTACGAGCAGTACTTC
CATSGTPLYEQYF
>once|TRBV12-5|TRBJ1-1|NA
TGTGCTAGTGGTTTTCAAGTTGGACAAATGGACACTGAAGCTTTCTTT
CASGFQVGQMDTEAFF
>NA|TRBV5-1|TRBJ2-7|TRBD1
TGCGCCAGCAGTGCGGGACAGGTGACCTACGAGCAGTACTTC
CASSAGQVTYEQYF
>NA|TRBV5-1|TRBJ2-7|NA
TGCGCCAGCAGCCCCGACGGGATCTCCTACGAGCAGTACTTC
CASSPDGISYEQYF
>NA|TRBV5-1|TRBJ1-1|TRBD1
TGCGCCAGCAGCGCGGGACAGGGTGACACTGAAGCTTTCTTT
CASSAGQGDTEAFF
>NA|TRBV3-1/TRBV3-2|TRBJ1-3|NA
TGTGCCAGCAGCCAAGGGCAGATCTCTGGAAACACCATATATTTT
CASSQGQISGNTIYF
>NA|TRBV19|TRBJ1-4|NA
TGTGCCAGTAGTGAAATATCAGTTGAAAAACTGTTTTTT
CASSEISVEKLFF
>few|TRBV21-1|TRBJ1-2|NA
TGTGCCAGCAGCAACCGCCTTGGACAGGGAGGACGAGGTACCTTC
CASSNRLGQGGRGTF
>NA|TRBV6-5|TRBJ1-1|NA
TGTGCCAGCAGTCGACACCTGAACACTGAAGCTTTCTTT
CASSRHLNTEAFF
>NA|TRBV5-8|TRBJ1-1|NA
TGTGCCAGCAATGACGGCGTACAGGGTGACACTGAAGCTTTCTTT
CASNDGVQGDTEAFF
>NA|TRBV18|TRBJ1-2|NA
TGTGCCAGCTCACCAGTAGGGGATGGCTACACCTTC
CASSPVGDGYTF
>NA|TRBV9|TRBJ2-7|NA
TGTGCCAGCAGCGCTGGACTCCGGGACTCCTTCTACGAGCAGTACTTC
CASSAGLRDSFYEQYF
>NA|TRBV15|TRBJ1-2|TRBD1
TGTGCCACCAGCCTGACAGGGGTTGGCTACACCTTC
CATSLTGVGYTF
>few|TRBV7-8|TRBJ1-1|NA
TGTGCCAGCAGCCAGACTCGTCAGGGTCAAGGCACTGAAGCTTTCTTT
CASSQTRQGQGTEAFF
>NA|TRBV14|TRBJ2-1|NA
TGTGCCAGCAGCCCTTTGGTCATCCGGCGGGGTCAGAATGAGCAGTTCTTC
CASSPLVIRRGQNEQFF
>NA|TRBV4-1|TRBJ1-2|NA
TGCGCCAGCAGCCAAGAGAGGGCAATGAGCTATGGCTACACCTTC
CASSQERAMSYGYTF
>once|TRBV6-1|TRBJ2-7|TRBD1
TGTGCCAGCAGTGGGCTGTTTGGGACAGGGAAATACGAGCAGTACTTC
CASSGLFGTGKYEQYF